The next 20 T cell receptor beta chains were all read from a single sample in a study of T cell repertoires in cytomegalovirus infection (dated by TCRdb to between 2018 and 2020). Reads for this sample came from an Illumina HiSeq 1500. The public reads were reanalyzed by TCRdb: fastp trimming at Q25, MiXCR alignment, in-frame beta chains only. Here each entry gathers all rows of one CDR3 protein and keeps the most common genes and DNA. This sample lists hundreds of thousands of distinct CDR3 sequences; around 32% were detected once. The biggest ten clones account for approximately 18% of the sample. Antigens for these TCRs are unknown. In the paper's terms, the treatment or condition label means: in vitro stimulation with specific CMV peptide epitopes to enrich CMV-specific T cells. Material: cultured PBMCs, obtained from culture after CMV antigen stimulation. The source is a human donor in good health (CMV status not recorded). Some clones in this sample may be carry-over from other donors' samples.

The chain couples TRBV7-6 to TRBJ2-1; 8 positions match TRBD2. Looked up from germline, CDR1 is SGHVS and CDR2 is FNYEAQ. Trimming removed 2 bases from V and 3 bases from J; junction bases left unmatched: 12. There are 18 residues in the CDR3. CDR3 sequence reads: CASSLRAAGGRSYNEQFF. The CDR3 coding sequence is TGTGCCAGCAGCTTACGCGCCGCGGGGGGCCGAAGCTACAATGAGCAGTTCTTC.

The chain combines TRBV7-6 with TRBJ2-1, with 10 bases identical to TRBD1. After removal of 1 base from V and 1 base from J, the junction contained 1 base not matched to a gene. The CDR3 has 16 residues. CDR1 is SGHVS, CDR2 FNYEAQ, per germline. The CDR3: CASSLGQGASYNEQFF. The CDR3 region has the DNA TGTGCCAGCAGCTTAGGACAGGGGGCGTCCTACAATGAGCAGTTCTTC.

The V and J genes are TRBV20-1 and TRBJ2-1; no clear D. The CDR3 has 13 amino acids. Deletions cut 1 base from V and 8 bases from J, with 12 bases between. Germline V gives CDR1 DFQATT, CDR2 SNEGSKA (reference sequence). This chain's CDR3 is CSARVGLFYEQFF. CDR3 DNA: TGCAGTGCTAGAGTCGGCCTCTTCTATGAGCAGTTCTTC.

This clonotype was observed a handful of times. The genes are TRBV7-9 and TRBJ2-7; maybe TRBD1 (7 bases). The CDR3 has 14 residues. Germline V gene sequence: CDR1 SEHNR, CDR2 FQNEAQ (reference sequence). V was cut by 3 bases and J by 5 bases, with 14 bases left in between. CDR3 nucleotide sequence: TGTGCCAGCAGCTTCCAAGGGGGCGGGAACGAGCAGTACTTC. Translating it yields CASSFQGGGNEQYF.

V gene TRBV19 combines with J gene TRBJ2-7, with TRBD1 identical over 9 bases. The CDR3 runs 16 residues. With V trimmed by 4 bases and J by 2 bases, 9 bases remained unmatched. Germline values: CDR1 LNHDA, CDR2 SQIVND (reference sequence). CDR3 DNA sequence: TGTGCCAGTAGTAAAGGGACAGGGACTCTGACCTACGAGCAGTACTTC. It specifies CASSKGTGTLTYEQYF.

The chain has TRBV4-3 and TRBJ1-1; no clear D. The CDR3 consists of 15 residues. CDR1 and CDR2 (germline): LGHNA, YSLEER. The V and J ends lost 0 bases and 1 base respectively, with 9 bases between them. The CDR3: CASSQEFRQNTEAFF. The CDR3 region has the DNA TGCGCCAGCAGCCAAGAATTTCGACAGAACACTGAAGCTTTCTTT.

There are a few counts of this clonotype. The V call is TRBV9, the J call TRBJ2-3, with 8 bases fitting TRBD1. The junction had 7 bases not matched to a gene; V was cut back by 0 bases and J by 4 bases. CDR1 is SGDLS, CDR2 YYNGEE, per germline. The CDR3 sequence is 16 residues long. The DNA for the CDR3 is TGTGCCAGCAGCGTAGGGACAGGGTACGATGCAGATACGCAGTATTTT. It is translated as CASSVGTGYDADTQYF.

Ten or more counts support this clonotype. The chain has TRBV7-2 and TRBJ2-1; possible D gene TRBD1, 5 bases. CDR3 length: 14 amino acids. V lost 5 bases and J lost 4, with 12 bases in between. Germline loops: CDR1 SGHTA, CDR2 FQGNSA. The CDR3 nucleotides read TGTGCCAGCAGCAACCTTCAGGGTTACAATGAGCAGTTCTTC. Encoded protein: CASSNLQGYNEQFF.

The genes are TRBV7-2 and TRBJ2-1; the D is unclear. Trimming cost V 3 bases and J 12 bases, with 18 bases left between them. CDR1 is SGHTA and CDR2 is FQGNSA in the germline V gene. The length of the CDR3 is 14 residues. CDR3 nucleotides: TGTGCCAGCAGCTTTAGAAGCCCAGAACAAGGGCAGTTCTTC. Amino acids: CASSFRSPEQGQFF.

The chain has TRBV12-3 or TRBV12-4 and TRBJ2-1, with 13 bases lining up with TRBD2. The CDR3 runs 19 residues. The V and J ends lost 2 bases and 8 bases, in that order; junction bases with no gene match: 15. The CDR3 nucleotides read TGTGCCAGCAGTTTAAGGACTAGCGGGAGAGATATTAGGCAGGATGAGCAGTTCTTC. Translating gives CASSLRTSGRDIRQDEQFF.

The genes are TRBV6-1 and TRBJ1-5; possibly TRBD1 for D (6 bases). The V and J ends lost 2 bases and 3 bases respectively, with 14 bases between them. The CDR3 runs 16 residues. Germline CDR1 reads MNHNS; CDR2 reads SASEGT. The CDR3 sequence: CASSELNREFNQPQHF. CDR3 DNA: TGTGCCAGCAGTGAACTTAACAGGGAATTCAATCAGCCCCAGCATTTT.

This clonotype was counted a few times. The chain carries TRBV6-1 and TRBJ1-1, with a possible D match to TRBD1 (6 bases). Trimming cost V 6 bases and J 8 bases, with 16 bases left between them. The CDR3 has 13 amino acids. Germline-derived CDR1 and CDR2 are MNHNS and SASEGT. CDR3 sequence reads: CASSTIETGEAFF. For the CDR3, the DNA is TGTGCCAGCAGCACCATTGAGACAGGAGAAGCTTTCTTT.

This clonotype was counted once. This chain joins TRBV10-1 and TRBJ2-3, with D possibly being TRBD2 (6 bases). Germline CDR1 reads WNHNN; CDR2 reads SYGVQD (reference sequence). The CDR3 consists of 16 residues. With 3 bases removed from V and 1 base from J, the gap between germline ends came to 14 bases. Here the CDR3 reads CASSESVASGTDTQYF. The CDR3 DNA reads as TGCGCCAGCAGTGAAAGCGTCGCTAGCGGCACAGATACGCAGTATTTT.

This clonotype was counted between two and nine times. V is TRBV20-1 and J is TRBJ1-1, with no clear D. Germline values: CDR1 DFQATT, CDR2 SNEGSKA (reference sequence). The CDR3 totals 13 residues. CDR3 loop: CTARGPENTEAFF. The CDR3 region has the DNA TGCACTGCCCGCGGCCCTGAGAACACTGAAGCTTTCTTT.

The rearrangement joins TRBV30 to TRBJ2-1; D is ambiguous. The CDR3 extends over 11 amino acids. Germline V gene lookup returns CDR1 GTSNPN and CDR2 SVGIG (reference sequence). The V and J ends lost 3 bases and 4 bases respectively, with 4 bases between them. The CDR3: CAWRGYNEQFF. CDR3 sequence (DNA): TGTGCCTGGAGGGGATACAATGAGCAGTTCTTC.

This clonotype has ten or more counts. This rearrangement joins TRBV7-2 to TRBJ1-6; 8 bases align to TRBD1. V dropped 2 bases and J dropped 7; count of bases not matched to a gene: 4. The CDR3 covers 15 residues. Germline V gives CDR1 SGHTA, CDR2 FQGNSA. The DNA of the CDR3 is TGTGCCAGCAGCTTAAATCAGGGGGCGAATTCACCCCTCCACTTT. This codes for CASSLNQGANSPLHF.

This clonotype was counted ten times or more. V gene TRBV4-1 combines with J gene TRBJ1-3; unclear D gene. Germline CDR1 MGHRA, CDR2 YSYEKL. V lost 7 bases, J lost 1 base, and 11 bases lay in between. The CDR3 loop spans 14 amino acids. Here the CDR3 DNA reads TGCGCCAGCACCGCGGTAGGGTCTGGAAACACCATATATTTT. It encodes CASTAVGSGNTIYF.

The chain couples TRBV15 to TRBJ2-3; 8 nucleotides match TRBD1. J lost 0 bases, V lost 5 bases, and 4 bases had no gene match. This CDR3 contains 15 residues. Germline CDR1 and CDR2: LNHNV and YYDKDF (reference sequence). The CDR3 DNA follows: TGTGCCACCAGCGCGACAGGGGCTAGCACAGATACGCAGTATTTT. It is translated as CATSATGASTDTQYF.

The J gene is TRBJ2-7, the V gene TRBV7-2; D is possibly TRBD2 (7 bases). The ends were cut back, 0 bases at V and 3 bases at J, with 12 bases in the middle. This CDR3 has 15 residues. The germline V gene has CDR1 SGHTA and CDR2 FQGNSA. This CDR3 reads CASSLAGGGVYEQYF. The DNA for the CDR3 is TGTGCCAGCAGCTTAGCGGGAGGGGGAGTCTACGAGCAGTACTTC.

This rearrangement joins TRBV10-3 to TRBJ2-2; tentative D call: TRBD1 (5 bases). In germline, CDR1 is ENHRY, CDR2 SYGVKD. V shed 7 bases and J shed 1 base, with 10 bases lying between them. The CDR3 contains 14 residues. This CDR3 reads CAITSTENTGELFF. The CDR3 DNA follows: TGTGCCATCACCTCGACAGAGAACACCGGGGAGCTGTTTTTT.